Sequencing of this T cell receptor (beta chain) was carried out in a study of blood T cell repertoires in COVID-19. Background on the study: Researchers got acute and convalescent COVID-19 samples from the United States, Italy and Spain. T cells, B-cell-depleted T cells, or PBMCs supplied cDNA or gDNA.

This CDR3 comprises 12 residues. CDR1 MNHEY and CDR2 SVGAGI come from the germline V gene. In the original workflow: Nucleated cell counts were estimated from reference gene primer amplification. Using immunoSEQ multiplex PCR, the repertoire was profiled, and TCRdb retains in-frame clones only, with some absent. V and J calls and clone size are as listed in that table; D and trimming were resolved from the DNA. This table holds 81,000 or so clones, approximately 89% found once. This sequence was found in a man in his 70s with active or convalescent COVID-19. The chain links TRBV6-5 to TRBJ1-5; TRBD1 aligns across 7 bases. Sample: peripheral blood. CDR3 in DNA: TGTGGCCTGGACAGGTTGAGAATACCCCAGCATTTT. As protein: CGLDRLRIPQHF.